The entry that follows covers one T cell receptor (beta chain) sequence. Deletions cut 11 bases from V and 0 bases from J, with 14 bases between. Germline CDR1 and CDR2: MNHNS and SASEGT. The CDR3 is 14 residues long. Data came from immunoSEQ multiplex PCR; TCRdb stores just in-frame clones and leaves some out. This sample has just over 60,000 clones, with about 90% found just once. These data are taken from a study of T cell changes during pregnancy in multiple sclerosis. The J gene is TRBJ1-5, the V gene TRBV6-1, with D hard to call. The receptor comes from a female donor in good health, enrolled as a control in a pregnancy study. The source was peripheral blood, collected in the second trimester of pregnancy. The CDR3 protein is CASQRAYSNQPQHF. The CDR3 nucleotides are TGTGCCTCCCAGCGGGCGTATAGCAATCAGCCCCAGCATTTT.